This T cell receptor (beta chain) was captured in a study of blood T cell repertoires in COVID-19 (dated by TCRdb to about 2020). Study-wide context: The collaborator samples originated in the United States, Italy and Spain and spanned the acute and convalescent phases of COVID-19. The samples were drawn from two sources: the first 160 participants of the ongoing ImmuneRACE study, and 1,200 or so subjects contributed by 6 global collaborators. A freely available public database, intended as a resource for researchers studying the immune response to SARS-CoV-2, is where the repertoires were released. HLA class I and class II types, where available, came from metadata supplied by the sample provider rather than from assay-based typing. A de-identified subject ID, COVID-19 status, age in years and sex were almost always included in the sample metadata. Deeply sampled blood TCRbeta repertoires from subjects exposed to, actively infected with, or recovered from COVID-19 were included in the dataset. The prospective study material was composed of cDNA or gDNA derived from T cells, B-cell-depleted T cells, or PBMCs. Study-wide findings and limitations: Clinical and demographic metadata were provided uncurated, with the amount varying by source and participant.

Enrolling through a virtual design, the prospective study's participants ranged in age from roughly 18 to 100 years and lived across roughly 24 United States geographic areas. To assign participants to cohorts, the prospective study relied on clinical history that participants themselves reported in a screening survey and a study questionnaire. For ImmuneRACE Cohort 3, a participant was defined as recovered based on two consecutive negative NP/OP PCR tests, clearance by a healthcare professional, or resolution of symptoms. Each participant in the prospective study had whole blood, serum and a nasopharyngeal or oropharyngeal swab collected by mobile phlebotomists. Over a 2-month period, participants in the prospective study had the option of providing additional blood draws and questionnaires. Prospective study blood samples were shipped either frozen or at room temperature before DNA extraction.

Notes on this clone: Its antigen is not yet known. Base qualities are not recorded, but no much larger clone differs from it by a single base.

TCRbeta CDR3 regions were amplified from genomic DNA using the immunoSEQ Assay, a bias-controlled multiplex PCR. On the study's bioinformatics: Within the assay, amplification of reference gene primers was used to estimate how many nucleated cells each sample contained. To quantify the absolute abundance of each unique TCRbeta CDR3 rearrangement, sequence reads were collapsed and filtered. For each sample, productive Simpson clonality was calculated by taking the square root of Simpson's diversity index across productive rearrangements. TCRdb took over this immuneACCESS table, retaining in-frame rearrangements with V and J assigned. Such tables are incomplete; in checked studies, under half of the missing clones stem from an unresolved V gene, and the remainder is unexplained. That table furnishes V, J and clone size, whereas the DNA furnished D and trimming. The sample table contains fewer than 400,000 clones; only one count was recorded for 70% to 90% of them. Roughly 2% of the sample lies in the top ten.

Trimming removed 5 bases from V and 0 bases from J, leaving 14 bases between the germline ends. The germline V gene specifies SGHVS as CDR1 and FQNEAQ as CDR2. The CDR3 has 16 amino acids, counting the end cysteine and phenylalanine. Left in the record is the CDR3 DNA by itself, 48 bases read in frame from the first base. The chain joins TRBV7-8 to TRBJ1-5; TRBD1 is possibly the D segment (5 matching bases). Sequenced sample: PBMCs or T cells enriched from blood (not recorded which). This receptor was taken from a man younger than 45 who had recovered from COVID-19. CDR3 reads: CASSPGRGYSNQPQHF. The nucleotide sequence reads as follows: TGTGCCAGCAGCCCTGGGAGGGGATATAGCAATCAGCCCCAGCATTTT.